The rows below give T cell receptor beta chains drawn from one sample of a study of blood T cell repertoires in COVID-19. Profiling relied on immunoSEQ multiplex PCR, and the TCRdb table lists in-frame clones only, not all of them. The table has hundreds of thousands of clones, around four fifths seen once; the top ten hold 15% to 20%. Material: peripheral blood. The source of these receptors is a woman aged 80 or over with active or convalescent COVID-19. The CDR3 runs from the conserved cysteine through the conserved F or W. A D gene is named only where the DNA matches it firmly. Clone size is given for some rows only: seen once, a few or many times, or a class if the clone is expanded.

V,D,J,size,DNA,CDR3
TRBV4-3,TRBD1,TRBJ2-2,-,TGCGCCAGCAGCCAGGGACAGGCCGCGAACACCGGGGAGCTGTTTTTT,CASSQGQAANTGELFF
TRBV12-5,-,TRBJ1-1,-,TGTGCTAGTGGTTTGGCCCTAGAGAACACTGAAGCTTTCTTT,CASGLALENTEAFF
TRBV5-1,-,TRBJ2-2,few,TGCGCCAGCAGCTTTGGAGGGCGAGGGACCGGGGAGCTGTTTTTT,CASSFGGRGTGELFF
TRBV5-6,TRBD1,TRBJ2-1,-,TGTGCCAGCAGCTTTGGAGCCGGGACAGGGAGCTCCTACAATGAGCAGTTCTTC,CASSFGAGTGSSYNEQFF
TRBV28,TRBD1,TRBJ1-5,-,TGTGCCAGCAGTTTAGGACAGGGTAGCAATCAGCCCCAGCATTTT,CASSLGQGSNQPQHF
TRBV3-1/TRBV3-2,TRBD2,TRBJ2-1,-,TGTGCCAGCAGCCAAGATCGGTCTAGCGGAAATGAGCAGTTCTTC,CASSQDRSSGNEQFF
TRBV5-6,TRBD1,TRBJ1-4,-,TGTGCCAGCAGCACTGGGACAGGGAATGAAAAACTGTTTTTT,CASSTGTGNEKLFF
TRBV3-1/TRBV3-2,-,TRBJ1-5,-,TGTGCCAGCAGTCCACGCGATTGGGGGCTAAATCAGCCCCAGCATTTT,CASSPRDWGLNQPQHF
TRBV5-4,-,TRBJ2-5,once,TGTGCCAGCAGCTTGAGCAGGGGGGCGGAGACCCAGTACTTC,CASSLSRGAETQYF
TRBV27,TRBD1,TRBJ1-1,-,TGTGCCAGCAGTAGACGACAGGGTATTTCCACTGAAGCTTTCTTT,CASSRRQGISTEAFF
TRBV7-3,TRBD2,TRBJ2-1,-,TGTGCCAGCAGCTTATATCGCGGGAGTGAGCAGTTCTTC,CASSLYRGSEQFF
TRBV6-6,TRBD1,TRBJ1-6,-,TGTGCCAGCATGGTAACAGGGGGCCAATCACCCCTCCACTTT,CASMVTGGQSPLHF
TRBV20-1,TRBD2,TRBJ2-7,-,TGCAGTGCTAGTAGGGCGGGGGGGATTTACGAGCAGTACTTC,CSASRAGGIYEQYF
TRBV3-1/TRBV3-2,-,TRBJ2-7,-,TGTGCCAGCAGCCTTCGCTCCTACGAGCAGTACTTC,CASSLRSYEQYF
TRBV7-9,-,TRBJ1-1,-,TGTGCCAGCAGCTCTCAGGAAAACACTGAAGCTTTCTTT,CASSSQENTEAFF
TRBV6-5,-,TRBJ2-1,-,TGTGCCAGCAGTTACTCGGCCAGCTCCCAGGGGCAGTTCTTC,CASSYSASSQGQFF
TRBV5-1,-,TRBJ2-7,-,TGCGCCAGCAGCTTGGGTGGGAGCGTCGGGACCTACGAGCAGTACTTC,CASSLGGSVGTYEQYF
TRBV7-3,-,TRBJ2-1,-,TGTGCCAGCAGCTCCGGAGGCTCCTACAATGAGCAGTTCTTC,CASSSGGSYNEQFF
TRBV19,-,TRBJ1-1,-,TGTGCCAGCCTGGGGGGGTGGGACACTGAAGCTTTCTTT,CASLGGWDTEAFF
TRBV30,-,TRBJ1-5,-,TGTGCCTGGAGTTCCGGGTCAGGAGGGATTCAGCCCCAGCATTTT,CAWSSGSGGIQPQHF
TRBV20-1,TRBD2,TRBJ2-3,-,TGCAGTGCTAGTCCGGGACTAGCGGGGGACTACACAGATACGCAGTATTTT,CSASPGLAGDYTDTQYF
TRBV6-1,-,TRBJ1-5,few,TGTGCCAGCAGTGAAGCTTCTATAGGGGTGATTCAGCCCCAGCATTTT,CASSEASIGVIQPQHF
TRBV5-1,TRBD1,TRBJ2-7,-,TGCGCCAGCAGTCCGTCTCCACAGGGACAGGGGGACGAGCAGTACTTC,CASSPSPQGQGDEQYF
TRBV30,-,TRBJ1-3,-,TGTGCCGCGGCGAGTGGACAGAGCTCTGGAAACACCATATATTTT,CAAASGQSSGNTIYF
TRBV29-1,-,TRBJ2-7,-,TGCAGCGTTGGAGGTTGGCAGGGGATGGAGCGTAGGTCCTACGAGCAGTACTTC,CSVGGWQGMERRSYEQYF
TRBV5-1,TRBD1,TRBJ2-7,-,TGCGCCAGCAGCTTGGGTTTGGCAGGGGGCCAATACGAGCAGTACTTC,CASSLGLAGGQYEQYF
TRBV19,-,TRBJ2-3,-,TGTGCCAGTAGTATCGGATCGGGGACTAGCACAGATACGCAGTATTTT,CASSIGSGTSTDTQYF
TRBV7-2,TRBD1,TRBJ1-2,-,TGTGCCAGCAGCGAAATCCGTACAGGGGCGACCGGCTACACCTTC,CASSEIRTGATGYTF
TRBV5-1,-,TRBJ1-1,few,TGCGCCAGCAGCCCACTAGGGGCGGGGGGCACTGAAGCTTTCTTT,CASSPLGAGGTEAFF
TRBV7-2,-,TRBJ2-3,-,TGTGCCAGCAGCTTATACTCAGGGCCAGATACGCAGTATTTT,CASSLYSGPDTQYF
TRBV5-6,-,TRBJ2-5,-,TGTGCCAGCAGCCCTGCGACAGGCGGTGAGACCCAGTACTTC,CASSPATGGETQYF
TRBV6-2/TRBV6-3,TRBD2,TRBJ2-7,-,TGTGCCAGCAGTTACTCGATGGCGGGGGGTCTTGGGACCTACGAGCAGTACTTC,CASSYSMAGGLGTYEQYF
TRBV30,TRBD1,TRBJ1-6,-,TGTGCCTGGGCAGGACAGGGTTTGGCCCTCCACTTT,CAWAGQGLALHF
TRBV5-4,-,TRBJ2-1,many,TGTGCCAGCAGCTTGGGACTCGACTCCTACAATGAGCAGTTCTTC,CASSLGLDSYNEQFF